The clone carrying this T cell receptor beta chain is a singleton in its sample. V lost 2 bases and J lost 2, with 15 bases in between. Germline V CDR1 and CDR2: SGHTS, YDEGEE. The CDR3 consists of 16 residues. The data were obtained in a study of blood T cell repertoires in COVID-19. Study context: The United States, Italy and Spain supplied acute and convalescent COVID-19 samples.

As handled by the study authors: Using reference gene primer amplification, nucleated cell counts were estimated. TCRdb keeps only in-frame clones here, not all; method: immunoSEQ multiplex PCR. Clone size and V and J calls were adopted from that table, with D and trimming inferred from the DNA. The sample comprises around 280,000 clones, just under 85% of which are singletons, and around 4% rests with the top ten. The sequenced material came from peripheral blood. The V and J genes are TRBV5-8 and TRBJ2-3, with D perhaps matching TRBD1 (6 bases). The TCR was taken from a woman in her forties or fifties with active or convalescent COVID-19. The CDR3 bases are TGTGCCAGCAGCTTAGGACAGCCTCTATCCACAGATACGCAGTATTTT. Translating it yields CASSLGQPLSTDTQYF.